The 18 T cell receptor beta chains below all came from one sample that was sequenced in a study of CD8 T cells in Susac syndrome. After extraction with the RNeasy kit, about 0.45 to 1 ug of the RNA was reverse transcribed using random hexamers. TCRdb re-called the immunoSEQ multiplex PCR reads through MiXCR, storing one row per CDR3 protein. The data hold around 230,000 distinct CDR3 sequences, with about 95% observed a single time. The sequenced sample was CD4+ T cells from PBMCs. All receptors derive from a human donor with multiple sclerosis.

The chain joins TRBV14 to TRBJ2-7; D not certain. This CDR3 spans 12 amino acids. Germline V gives CDR1 SGHDN, CDR2 FVKESK. V was cut by 4 bases and J by 7 bases, with 11 bases left in between. CDR3 nucleotide sequence: TGTGCCAGCAGCCCCCGATTTGGAGAGCAGTACTTC. Encoded protein: CASSPRFGEQYF.

This clonotype was observed a single time. The chain carries TRBV12-3 or TRBV12-4 and TRBJ2-1, with TRBD2 matching over 13 bases. CDR3 length: 17 residues. The trim removed 6 bases at V and 10 bases at J, leaving 15 bases unmatched. In nucleotides, the CDR3 is TGTGCCAGCAGACGAGACCTCTCGGGGACTAGCGGGGTCGAGCAGTTCTTC. Amino acid sequence: CASRRDLSGTSGVEQFF.

The chain carries TRBV29-1 and TRBJ1-4; 7 positions agree with TRBD1. J was trimmed by 8 bases and V by 8 bases; bases with no gene match: 11. Germline CDR1 reads SQVTM; CDR2 reads ANQGSEA. This CDR3 has 13 amino acids. The chain's CDR3 is CSIRQGSSEKLFF. CDR3 DNA: TGCAGCATACGACAGGGAAGTAGCGAAAAACTGTTTTTT.

V and J are TRBV20-1 and TRBJ2-5, with D tentatively TRBD1 (6 bases). V lost 6 bases to trimming and J lost 7 bases, with 15 bases between them. Germline assignment: CDR1 DFQATT and CDR2 SNEGSKA (reference sequence). CDR3 length: 12 residues. In nucleotides, the CDR3 is TGCAGTGCGGGGGCTCAGGCTATGACCCAGTACTTC. It encodes CSAGAQAMTQYF.

V is TRBV4-1 and J is TRBJ2-4; TRBD1 agrees at 7 bases. Trimming cost V 4 bases and J 6 bases; bases outside gene matches: 18. Germline assignment: CDR1 MGHRA and CDR2 YSYEKL. The CDR3 loop spans 18 amino acids. CDR3 in DNA: TGCGCCAGCAGCCTTCCTAACGCTCGGGCAGGGGGAAGAAACATTCAGTACTTC. Encoded protein: CASSLPNARAGGRNIQYF.

This chain links TRBV6-2 or TRBV6-3 with TRBJ1-2; D is unresolved. This CDR3 has 14 amino acids. Trimming cost V 7 bases and J 8 bases, with 20 bases left between them. Germline V gives CDR1 MNHEY, CDR2 SVGEGT. The chain's CDR3 is CASKTALTTRGYTF. The CDR3, as DNA: TGTGCCAGCAAAACAGCCCTAACTACTCGGGGCTACACCTTC.

This clonotype was recorded once. At one end the junction does not follow the germline gene, possibly because of a read error. The V gene is TRBV19, the J gene TRBJ2-3, with D tentatively TRBD2 (5 bases). Germline V lookup: CDR1 LNHDA, CDR2 SQIVND (reference sequence). CDR3 length: 12 residues. CDR3 nucleotides: TGTGCCAGCCACAACCACGGGGATACGCGGTATTTT. It yields the protein CASHNHGDTRYF.

This rearrangement joins TRBV27 to TRBJ2-7; D uncertain. V shed 2 bases and J shed 6 bases, with 11 bases lying between them. The CDR3 consists of 13 residues. CDR1 is MNHEY and CDR2 is SMNVEV in the germline V gene (reference sequence). CDR3 coding DNA: TGTGCCAGCAGTTTACAGCCTCCCGGCGAGCAGTACTTC. As protein: CASSLQPPGEQYF.

J is TRBJ2-2 and V is TRBV12-3 or TRBV12-4; no firm D call. This CDR3 has 13 amino acids. The CDR3 loop reads CASPTPNTGELFF. As DNA, the CDR3 is TGTGCGTCCCCTACCCCAAACACCGGGGAGCTGTTTTTT.

J is TRBJ2-3 and V is TRBV7-3; the D is unclear. Trimming stripped 4 bases from V and 6 bases from J, with 11 bases between. Germline CDR1 is SGHTA and CDR2 is FQGTGA. The CDR3 has 13 residues. CDR3 DNA sequence: TGTGCCAGCAGCTCGATCCGATCGGATACGCAGTATTTT. The encoded protein is CASSSIRSDTQYF.

The genes are TRBV30 and TRBJ1-1; D is ambiguous. V gave up 1 base and J gave up 4 bases, with 16 bases separating them. Germline V gives CDR1 GTSNPN, CDR2 SVGIG (reference sequence). CDR3 size: 15 residues. Here the CDR3 DNA reads TGTGCCTGGAGTGACCTTGCGCGAACGGTCACTGAAGCTTTCTTT. Its protein product is CAWSDLARTVTEAFF.

This clonotype appeared once. The J gene is TRBJ1-2, the V gene TRBV7-2; no firm D call. Germline V lookup: CDR1 SGHTA, CDR2 FQGNSA. The CDR3 extends over 13 amino acids. With 5 bases removed from V and 5 bases from J, the gap between germline ends came to 12 bases. The CDR3 nucleotides read TGTGCCAGCAGCCTCCTAGGGCAGTATGGCTACACCTTC. Translation: CASSLLGQYGYTF. Full variable domain (remainder filled in from reference TRBV7-2 and TRBJ1-2): GAGVSQSPSNKVTEKGKDVELRCDPISGHTALYWYRQSLGQGLEFLIYFQGNSAPDKSGLPSDRFSAERTGGSVSTLTIQRTQQEDSAVYLCASSLLGQYGYTFGSGTRLTVV.

V is TRBV7-9 and J is TRBJ2-1, with D perhaps TRBD2 (6 bases). Trimming removed 5 bases at V and 4 bases at J, with 15 bases between. CDR3 length: 15 residues. The germline CDR1 and CDR2 sequences are SEHNR and FQNEAQ (reference sequence). CDR3 sequence (DNA): TGTGCCAGCAGCGTATCGACCGGGAGTTACAATGAGCAGTTCTTC. This translates into CASSVSTGSYNEQFF.

The chain combines TRBV30 with TRBJ1-1; TRBD1 might be the D (6 bases). From germline, CDR1 is GTSNPN and CDR2 SVGIG (reference sequence). The CDR3 contains 13 residues. Deletions cut 7 bases from V and 11 bases from J, with 23 bases between. CDR3 nucleotide sequence: TGTGCCTTCGATTGGGGGCTGACCCGGCAGGCTTTCTTT. Translation: CAFDWGLTRQAFF.

The chain links TRBV6-1 to TRBJ1-4; D remains ambiguous. Deletions cut 1 base from V and 0 bases from J, with 12 bases between. This CDR3 is 17 amino acids long. Germline V gene lookup returns CDR1 MNHNS and CDR2 SASEGT. In DNA form, the CDR3 reads TGTGCCAGCAGTGAAGGGACGCAGAGAGCAACTAATGAAAAACTGTTTTTT. Translation: CASSEGTQRATNEKLFF.

This chain connects TRBV2 to TRBJ2-5, with D possibly matching TRBD1 (5 bases). Trimming took 6 bases from V and 4 from J, leaving 12 bases between them. From germline, CDR1 is SNHLY and CDR2 FYNNEI. There are 13 residues in the CDR3. The CDR3 region is CASRRGQGETQYF. The CDR3, as DNA: TGTGCCAGCAGACGCGGACAAGGAGAGACCCAGTACTTC.

The chain joins TRBV7-2 to TRBJ1-2; D gene uncertain. V was cut by 4 bases and J by 4 bases, with 16 bases left in between. Germline V gene data show CDR1 as SGHTA and CDR2 as FQGNSA. This CDR3 is built from 15 residues. Here the CDR3 DNA reads TGTGCCAGCAGCTCAACTCCCACAGCTACCTATGGCTACACCTTC. The encoded protein is CASSSTPTATYGYTF.

For the CDR3, the DNA is TGTGCCAGCAGCGTAGCCCCCAGGGGGGAGACCCAGTACTTC. Its translation: CASSVAPRGETQYF. The rearrangement uses TRBV9 and TRBJ2-5; TRBD1 matches 7 bases. V trimming: 0 bases; J trimming: 5 bases; junction bases outside the gene matches: 4. CDR1 is SGDLS, CDR2 YYNGEE, per germline. The CDR3 is 14 amino acids.